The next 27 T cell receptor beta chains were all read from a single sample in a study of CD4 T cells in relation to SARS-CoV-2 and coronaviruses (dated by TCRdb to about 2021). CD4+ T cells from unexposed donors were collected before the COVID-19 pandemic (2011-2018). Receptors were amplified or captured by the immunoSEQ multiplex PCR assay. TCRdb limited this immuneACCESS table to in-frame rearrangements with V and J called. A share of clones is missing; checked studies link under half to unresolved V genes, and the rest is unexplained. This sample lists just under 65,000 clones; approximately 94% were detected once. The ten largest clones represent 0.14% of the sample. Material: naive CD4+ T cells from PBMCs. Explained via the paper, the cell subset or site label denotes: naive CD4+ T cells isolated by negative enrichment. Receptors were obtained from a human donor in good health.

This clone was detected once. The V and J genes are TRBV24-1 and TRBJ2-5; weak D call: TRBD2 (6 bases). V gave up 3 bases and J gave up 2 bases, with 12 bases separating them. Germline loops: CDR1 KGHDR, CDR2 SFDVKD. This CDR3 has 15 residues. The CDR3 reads CATSDPSSAQETQYF. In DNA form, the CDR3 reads TGTGCCACCAGTGATCCCTCTAGCGCGCAAGAGACCCAGTACTTC.

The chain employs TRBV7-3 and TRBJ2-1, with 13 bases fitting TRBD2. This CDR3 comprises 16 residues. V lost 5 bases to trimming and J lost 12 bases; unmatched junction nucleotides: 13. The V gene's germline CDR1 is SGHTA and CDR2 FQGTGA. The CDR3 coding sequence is TGTGCCAGCAGCCTCACCGGGACTAGCGGGAAGGGGGGGCAGTTCTTC. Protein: CASSLTGTSGKGGQFF. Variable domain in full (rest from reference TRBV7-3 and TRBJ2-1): GAGVSQTPSNKVTEKGKYVELRCDPISGHTALYWYRQSLGQGPEFLIYFQGTGAADDSGLPNDRFFAVRPEGSVSTLKIQRTERGDSAVYLCASSLTGTSGKGGQFFGPGTRLTVL.

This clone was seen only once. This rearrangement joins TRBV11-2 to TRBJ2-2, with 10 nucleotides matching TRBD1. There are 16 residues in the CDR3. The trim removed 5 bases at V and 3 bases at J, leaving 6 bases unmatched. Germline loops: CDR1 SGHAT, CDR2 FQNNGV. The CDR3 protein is CASSVGGTGDTGELFF. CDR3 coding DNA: TGTGCCAGCAGCGTAGGCGGGACAGGGGACACCGGGGAGCTGTTTTTT.

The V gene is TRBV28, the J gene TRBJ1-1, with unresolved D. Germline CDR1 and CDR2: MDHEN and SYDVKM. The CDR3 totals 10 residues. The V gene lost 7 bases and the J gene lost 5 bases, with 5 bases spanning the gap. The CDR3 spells CASIRTEAFF. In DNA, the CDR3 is TGTGCCAGCATCCGGACTGAAGCTTTCTTT.

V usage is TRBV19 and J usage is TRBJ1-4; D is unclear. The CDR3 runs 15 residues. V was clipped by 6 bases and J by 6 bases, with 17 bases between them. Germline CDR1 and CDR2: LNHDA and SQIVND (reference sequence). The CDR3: CASSETGGSDEKLFF. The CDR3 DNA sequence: TGTGCCAGTAGCGAGACGGGAGGGAGTGATGAAAAACTGTTTTTT.

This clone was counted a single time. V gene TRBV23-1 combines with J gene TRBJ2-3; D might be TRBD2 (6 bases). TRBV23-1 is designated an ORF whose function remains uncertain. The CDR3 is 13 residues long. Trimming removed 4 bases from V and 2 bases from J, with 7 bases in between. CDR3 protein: CASSPGVTDTQYF. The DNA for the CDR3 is TGCGCCAGCAGTCCGGGGGTCACAGATACGCAGTATTTT.

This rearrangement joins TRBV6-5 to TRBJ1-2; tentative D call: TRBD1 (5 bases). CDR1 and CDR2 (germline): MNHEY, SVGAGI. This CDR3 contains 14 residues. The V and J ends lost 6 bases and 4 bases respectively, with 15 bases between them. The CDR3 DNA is TGTGCCAGCAGCGGGACCCCTAGAAGCTATGGCTACACCTTC. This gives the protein CASSGTPRSYGYTF.

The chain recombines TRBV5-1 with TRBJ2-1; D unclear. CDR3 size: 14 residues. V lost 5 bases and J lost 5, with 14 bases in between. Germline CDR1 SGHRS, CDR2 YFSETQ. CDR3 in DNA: TGCGCCAGCAGTTCACGCAGGCCCGACAATGAGCAGTTCTTC. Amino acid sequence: CASSSRRPDNEQFF.

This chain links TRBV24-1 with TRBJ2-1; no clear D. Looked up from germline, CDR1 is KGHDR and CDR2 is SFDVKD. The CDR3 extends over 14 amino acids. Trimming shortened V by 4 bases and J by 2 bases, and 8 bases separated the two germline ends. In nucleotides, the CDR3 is TGTGCCACCAGTGAGGGCCTAGCCTACAATGAGCAGTTCTTC. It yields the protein CATSEGLAYNEQFF.

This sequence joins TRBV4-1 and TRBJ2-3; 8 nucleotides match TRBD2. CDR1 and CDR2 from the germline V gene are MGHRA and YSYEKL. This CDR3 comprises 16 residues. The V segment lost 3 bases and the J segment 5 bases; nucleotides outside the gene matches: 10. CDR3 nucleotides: TGCGCCAGCAGCCACGGCTCCGGGAGGGCCCAAGATACGCAGTATTTT. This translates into CASSHGSGRAQDTQYF.

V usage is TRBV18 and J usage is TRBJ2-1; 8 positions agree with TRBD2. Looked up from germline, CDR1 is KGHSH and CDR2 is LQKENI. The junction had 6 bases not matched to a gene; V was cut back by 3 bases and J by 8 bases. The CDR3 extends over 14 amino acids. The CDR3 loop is CASSPGLAGDEQFF. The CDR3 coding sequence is TGTGCCAGCTCACCCGGACTAGCCGGTGATGAGCAGTTCTTC.

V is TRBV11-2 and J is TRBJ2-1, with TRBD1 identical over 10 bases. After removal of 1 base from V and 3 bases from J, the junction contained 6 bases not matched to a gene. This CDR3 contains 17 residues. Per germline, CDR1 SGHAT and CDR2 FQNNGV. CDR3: CASSLALGDRGYNEQFF. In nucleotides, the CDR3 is TGTGCCAGCAGCTTAGCATTGGGGGACAGGGGCTACAATGAGCAGTTCTTC.

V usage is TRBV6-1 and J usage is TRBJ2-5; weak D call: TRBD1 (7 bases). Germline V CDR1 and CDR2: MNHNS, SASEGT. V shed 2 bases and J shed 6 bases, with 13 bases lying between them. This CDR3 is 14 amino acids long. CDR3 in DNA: TGTGCCAGCAGTGAATCCCCAGGGGGGAAGACCCAGTACTTC. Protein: CASSESPGGKTQYF.

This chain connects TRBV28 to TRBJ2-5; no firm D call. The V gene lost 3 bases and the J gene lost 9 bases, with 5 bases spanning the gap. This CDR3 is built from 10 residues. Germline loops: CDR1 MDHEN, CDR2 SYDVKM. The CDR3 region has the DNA TGTGCCAGCAGTTTTGGGCCCCAGTACTTC. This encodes CASSFGPQYF.

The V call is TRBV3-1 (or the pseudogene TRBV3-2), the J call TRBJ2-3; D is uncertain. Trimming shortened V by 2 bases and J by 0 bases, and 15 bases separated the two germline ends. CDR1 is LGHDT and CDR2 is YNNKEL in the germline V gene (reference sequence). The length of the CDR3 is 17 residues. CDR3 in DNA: TGTGCCAGCAGCCAACGAACGTCCCCTCCTAGCACAGATACGCAGTATTTT. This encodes CASSQRTSPPSTDTQYF.

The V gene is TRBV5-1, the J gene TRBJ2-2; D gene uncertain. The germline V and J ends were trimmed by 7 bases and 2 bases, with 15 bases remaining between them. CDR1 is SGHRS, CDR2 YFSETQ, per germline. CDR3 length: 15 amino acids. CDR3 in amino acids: CASRLHQRNTGELFF. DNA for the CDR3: TGCGCCAGCCGGTTACACCAAAGAAACACCGGGGAGCTGTTTTTT.

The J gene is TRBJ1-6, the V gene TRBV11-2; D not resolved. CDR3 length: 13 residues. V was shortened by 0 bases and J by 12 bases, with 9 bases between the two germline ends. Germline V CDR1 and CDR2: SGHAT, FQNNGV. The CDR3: CASSLDQAGPLHF. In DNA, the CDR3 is TGTGCCAGCAGCTTAGATCAAGCGGGACCCCTCCACTTT.

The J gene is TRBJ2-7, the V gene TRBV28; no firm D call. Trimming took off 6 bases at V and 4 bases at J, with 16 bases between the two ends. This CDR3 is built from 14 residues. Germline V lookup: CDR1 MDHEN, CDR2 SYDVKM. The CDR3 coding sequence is TGTGCCAGCAGCTACAGTAGTGGGGAATACGAGCAGTACTTC. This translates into CASSYSSGEYEQYF. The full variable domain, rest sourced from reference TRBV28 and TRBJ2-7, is DVKVTQSSRYLVKRTGEKVFLECVQDMDHENMFWYRQDPGLGLRLIYFSYDVKMKEKGDIPEGYSVSREKKERFSLILESASTNQTSMYLCASSYSSGEYEQYFGPGTRLTVT.

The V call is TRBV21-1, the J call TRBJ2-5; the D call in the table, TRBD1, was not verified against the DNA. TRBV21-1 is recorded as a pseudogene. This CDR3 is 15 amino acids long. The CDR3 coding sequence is TGTGCCAGCAACAAATTAGGGGCAGATCAAGAGACCCAGTACTTC. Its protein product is CASNKLGADQETQYF.

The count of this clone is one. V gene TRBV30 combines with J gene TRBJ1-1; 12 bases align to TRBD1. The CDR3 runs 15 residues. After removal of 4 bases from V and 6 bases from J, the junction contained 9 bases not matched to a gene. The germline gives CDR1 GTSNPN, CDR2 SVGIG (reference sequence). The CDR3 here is CAWKGDRGREAEAFF. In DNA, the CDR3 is TGTGCCTGGAAGGGGGACAGGGGGCGCGAAGCTGAAGCTTTCTTT.

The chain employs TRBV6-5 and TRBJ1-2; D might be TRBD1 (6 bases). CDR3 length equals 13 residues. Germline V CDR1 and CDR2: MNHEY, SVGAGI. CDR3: CATAWDTNYGYTF. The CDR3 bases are TGTGCTACCGCTTGGGACACTAACTATGGCTACACCTTC.

The CDR3 loop reads CASSLSLDQYF. In DNA, the CDR3 is TGTGCCAGCAGTTTAAGTTTGGACCAGTACTTC. The J gene is TRBJ2-5, the V gene TRBV28; D unclear. Per the germline V gene, CDR1 is MDHEN and CDR2 is SYDVKM. The CDR3 is made up of 11 amino acids. V lost 2 bases to trimming and J lost 10 bases, with 8 bases between them. The entire variable domain, with the rest obtained from reference TRBV28 and TRBJ2-5, is as follows: DVKVTQSSRYLVKRTGEKVFLECVQDMDHENMFWYRQDPGLGLRLIYFSYDVKMKEKGDIPEGYSVSREKKERFSLILESASTNQTSMYLCASSLSLDQYFGPGTRLLVL.

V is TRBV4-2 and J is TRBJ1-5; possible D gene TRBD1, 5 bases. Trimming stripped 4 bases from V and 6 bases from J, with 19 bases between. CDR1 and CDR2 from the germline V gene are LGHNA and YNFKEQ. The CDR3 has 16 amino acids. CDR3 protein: CASSPFAGEGAQPQHF. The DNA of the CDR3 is TGTGCCAGCAGCCCGTTCGCCGGGGAAGGGGCTCAGCCCCAGCATTTT.

The CDR3 loop reads CASSTEGWGIDGEKLFF. Here the CDR3 DNA reads TGTGCCAGCAGCACAGAGGGATGGGGGATTGATGGTGAAAAACTGTTTTTT. The chain carries TRBV7-9 and TRBJ1-4, with a possible D match to TRBD1 (5 bases). With 5 bases removed from V and 7 bases from J, the gap between germline ends came to 23 bases. The length of the CDR3 is 17 residues. Germline CDR1 SEHNR, CDR2 FQNEAQ (reference sequence).

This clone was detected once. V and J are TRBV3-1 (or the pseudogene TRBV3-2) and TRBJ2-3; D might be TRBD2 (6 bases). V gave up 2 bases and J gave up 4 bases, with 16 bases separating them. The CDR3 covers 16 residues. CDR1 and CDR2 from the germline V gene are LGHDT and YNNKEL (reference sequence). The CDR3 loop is CASSQTGGGSSDTQYF. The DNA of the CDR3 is TGTGCCAGCAGCCAAACTGGGGGAGGTTCCTCAGATACGCAGTATTTT.

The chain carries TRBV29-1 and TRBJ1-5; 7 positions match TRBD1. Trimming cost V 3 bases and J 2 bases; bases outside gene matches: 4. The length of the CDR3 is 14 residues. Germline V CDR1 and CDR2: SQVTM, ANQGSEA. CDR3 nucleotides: TGCAGCGTTGAGGATACAGGGGGCAATCAGCCCCAGCATTTT. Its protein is CSVEDTGGNQPQHF.

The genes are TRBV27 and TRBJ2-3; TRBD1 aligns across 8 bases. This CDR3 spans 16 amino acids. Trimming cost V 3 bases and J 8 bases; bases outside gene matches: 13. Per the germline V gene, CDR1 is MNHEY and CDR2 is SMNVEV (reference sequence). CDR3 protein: CASSFLSGQGAGTQYF. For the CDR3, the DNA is TGTGCCAGCAGTTTTTTGTCTGGGCAGGGGGCGGGTACGCAGTATTTT.